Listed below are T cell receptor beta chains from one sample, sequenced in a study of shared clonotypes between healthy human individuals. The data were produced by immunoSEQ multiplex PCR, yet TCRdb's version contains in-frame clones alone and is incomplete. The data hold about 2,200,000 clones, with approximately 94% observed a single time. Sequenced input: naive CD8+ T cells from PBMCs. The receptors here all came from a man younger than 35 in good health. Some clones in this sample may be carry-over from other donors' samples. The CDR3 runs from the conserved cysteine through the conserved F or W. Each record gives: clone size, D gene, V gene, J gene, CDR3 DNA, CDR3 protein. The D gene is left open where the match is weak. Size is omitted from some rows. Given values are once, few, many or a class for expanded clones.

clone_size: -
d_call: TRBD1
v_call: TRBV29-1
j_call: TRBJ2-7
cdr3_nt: TGCAGCGTTGGGGACAGGATCTACGAGCAGTACTTC
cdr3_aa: CSVGDRIYEQYF

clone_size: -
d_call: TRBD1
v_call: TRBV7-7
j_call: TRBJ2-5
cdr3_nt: TGTGCCAGCAGCCTAGGGGGGACAGGGGGGCTCGAGACCCAGTACTTC
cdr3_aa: CASSLGGTGGLETQYF

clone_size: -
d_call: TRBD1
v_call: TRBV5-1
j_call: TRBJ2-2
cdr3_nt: TGCGCCAGCAGCTGGGACAGGGGTAACACCGGGGAGCTGTTTTTT
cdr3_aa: CASSWDRGNTGELFF

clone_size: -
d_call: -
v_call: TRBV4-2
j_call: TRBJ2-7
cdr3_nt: TGTGCCAGCAGCCAAGATGAAGCGGGCCACTACGAGCAGTACTTC
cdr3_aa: CASSQDEAGHYEQYF

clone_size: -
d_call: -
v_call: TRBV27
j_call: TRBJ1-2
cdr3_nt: TGTGCCAGCAGTTCCACAGGGTTCAGGCTTGGGTATGGCTACACCTTC
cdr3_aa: CASSSTGFRLGYGYTF

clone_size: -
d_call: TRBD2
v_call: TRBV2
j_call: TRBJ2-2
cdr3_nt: TGTGCCAGCAGTGATCCAGGACTAGCGGGAGGAGGTGTACACACCGGGGAGCTGTTTTTT
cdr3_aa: CASSDPGLAGGGVHTGELFF

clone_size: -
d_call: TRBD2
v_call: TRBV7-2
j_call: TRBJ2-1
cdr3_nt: TGTGCCAGCAGCTTGGCTAGCGGGAATACGAATGAGCAGTTCTTC
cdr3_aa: CASSLASGNTNEQFF

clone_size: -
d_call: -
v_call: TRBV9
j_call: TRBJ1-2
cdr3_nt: TGTGCCAGCAGCGAGAGCCCCGGGGACAACTATGGCTACACCTTC
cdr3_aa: CASSESPGDNYGYTF

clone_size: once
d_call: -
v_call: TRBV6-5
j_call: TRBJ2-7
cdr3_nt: TGTGCCAGCAGTTACTCGACAGATTACGAGCAGTACTTC
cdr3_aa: CASSYSTDYEQYF

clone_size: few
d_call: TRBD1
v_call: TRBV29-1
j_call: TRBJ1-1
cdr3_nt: TGCAGCGTTGAAGAGAGGGGGCCGGGCACTGAAGCTTTCTTT
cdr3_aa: CSVEERGPGTEAFF

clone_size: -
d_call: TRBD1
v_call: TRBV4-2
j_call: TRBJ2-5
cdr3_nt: TGTGCCAGCAGCCAAGGGGGACAGAGACAAGAGACCCAGTACTTC
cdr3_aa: CASSQGGQRQETQYF

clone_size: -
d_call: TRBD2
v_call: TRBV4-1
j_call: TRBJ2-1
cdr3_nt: TGCGCCAGCAGCCCCGGGACTAGCGGGAGGGGAGGGTTCTTC
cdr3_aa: CASSPGTSGRGGFF

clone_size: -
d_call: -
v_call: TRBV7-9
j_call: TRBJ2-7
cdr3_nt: TGTGCCAGCAGCTTAGCGGGGAGATTGGGTTACGAGCAGTACTTC
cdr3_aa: CASSLAGRLGYEQYF

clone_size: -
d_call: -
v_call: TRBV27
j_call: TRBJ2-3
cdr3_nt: TGTGCCAGCAGTTTTCTCGGGCCAGATACGCAGTATTTT
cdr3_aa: CASSFLGPDTQYF